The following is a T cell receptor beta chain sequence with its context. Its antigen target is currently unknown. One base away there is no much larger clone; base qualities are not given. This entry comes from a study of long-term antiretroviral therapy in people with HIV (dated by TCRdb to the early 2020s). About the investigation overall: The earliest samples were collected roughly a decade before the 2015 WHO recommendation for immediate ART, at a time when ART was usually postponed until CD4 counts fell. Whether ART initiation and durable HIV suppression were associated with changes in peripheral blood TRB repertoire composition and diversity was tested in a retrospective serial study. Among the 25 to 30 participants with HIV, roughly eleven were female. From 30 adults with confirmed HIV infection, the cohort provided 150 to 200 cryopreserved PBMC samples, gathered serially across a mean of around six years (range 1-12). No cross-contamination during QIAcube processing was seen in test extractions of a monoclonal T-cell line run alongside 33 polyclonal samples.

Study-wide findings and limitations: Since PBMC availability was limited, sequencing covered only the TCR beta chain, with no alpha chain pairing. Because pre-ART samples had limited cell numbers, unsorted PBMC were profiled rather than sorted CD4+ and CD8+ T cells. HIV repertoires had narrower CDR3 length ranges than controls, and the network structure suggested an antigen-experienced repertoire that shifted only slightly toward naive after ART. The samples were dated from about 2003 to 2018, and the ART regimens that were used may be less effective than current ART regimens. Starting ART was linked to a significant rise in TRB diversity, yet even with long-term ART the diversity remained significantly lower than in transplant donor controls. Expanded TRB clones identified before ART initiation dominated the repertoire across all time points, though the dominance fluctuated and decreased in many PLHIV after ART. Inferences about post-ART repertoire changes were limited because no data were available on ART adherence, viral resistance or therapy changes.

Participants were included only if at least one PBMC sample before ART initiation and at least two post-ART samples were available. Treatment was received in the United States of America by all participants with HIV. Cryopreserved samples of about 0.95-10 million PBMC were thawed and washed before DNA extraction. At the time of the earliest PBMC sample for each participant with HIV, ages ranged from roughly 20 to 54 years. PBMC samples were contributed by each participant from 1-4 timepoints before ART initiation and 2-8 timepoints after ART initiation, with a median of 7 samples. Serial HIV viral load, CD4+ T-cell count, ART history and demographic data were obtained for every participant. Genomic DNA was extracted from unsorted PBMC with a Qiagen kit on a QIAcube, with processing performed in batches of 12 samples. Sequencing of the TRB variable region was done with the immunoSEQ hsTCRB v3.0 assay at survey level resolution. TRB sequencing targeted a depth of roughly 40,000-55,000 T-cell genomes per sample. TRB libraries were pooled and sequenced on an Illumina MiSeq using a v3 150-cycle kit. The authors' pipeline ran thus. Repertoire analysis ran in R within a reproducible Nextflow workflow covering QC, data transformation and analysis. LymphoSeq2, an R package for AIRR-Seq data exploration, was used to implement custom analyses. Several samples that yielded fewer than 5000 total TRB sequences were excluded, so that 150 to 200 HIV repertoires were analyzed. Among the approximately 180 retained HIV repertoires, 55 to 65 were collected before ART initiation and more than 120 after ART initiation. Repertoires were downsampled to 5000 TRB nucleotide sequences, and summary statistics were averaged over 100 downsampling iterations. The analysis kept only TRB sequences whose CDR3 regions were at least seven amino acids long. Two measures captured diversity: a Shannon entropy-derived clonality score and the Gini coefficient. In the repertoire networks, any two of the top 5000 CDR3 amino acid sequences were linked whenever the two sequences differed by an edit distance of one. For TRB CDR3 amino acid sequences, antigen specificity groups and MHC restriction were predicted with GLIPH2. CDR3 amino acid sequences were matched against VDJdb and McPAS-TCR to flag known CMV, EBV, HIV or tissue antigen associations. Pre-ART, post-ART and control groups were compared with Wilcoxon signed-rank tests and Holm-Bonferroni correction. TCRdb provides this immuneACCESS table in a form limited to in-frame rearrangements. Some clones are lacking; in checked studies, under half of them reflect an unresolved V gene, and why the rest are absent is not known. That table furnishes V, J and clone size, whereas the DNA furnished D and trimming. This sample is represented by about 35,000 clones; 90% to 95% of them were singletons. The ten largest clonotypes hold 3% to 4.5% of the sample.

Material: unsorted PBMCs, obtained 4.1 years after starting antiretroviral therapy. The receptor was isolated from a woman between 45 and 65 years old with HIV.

The CDR3 loop reads CASEQTSGGYEQYF. The DNA sequence is as follows: TGTGCCAGCGAGCAGACTAGCGGGGGCTACGAGCAGTACTTC. The rearrangement joined TRBV6-5 to TRBJ2-7; TRBD2 matches 12 bases in the middle. According to the germline V gene, CDR1 reads MNHEY and CDR2 reads SVGAGI. V ends up 8 bases short and J 3 bases short, with an unmatched junction base count of 5. From the cysteine through the phenylalanine, the CDR3 covers 14 amino acids. The DNA shown is the 42-base CDR3, in frame from base 1.